This T cell receptor (beta chain) was captured by sequencing in a study of T cells expressing NK-cell markers. Study-wide context: Eight donors were sequenced, seven testing HCMV-seropositive and one testing seronegative. Study-wide results and limits: The contribution of dominant NKG2C+ clonotypes to CD8+ T cells in several donors was about 1.0-7.0%. Unclear, still, was the HCMV specificity of the expanded NKG2C+ T cell clones.

TCRdb re-called the 5' RACE reads and gives one entry per CDR3 protein, without DNA. The table for this sample gives roughly 120,000 distinct CDR3 sequences. The CDR3 contains 15 residues. The germline V gene encodes CDR1 MNHNS and CDR2 SASEGT. With respect to this clonotype: The antigen is undetermined.

Sequenced: blood T cells: a sorted CD56 or NKG2C T cell subset, CD4+ or CD8+ T cells, or bulk PBMC T cells (not recorded which). The chain combines TRBV6-1 with TRBJ2-3; TCRdb calls TRBD2, which cannot be checked without DNA. The sequence was collected from a woman aged 18 to 69 in good health. CDR3 sequence reads: CASSLLAGETDTQYF.